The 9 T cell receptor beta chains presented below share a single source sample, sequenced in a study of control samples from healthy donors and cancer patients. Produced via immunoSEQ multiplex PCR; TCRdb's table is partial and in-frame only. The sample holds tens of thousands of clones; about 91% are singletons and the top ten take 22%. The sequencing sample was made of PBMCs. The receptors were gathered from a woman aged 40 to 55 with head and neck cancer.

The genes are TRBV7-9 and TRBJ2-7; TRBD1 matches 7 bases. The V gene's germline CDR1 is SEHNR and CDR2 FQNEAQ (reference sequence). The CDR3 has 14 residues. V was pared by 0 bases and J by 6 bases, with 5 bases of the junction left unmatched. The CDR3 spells CASSLAIQGSEQYF. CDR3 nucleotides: TGTGCCAGCAGCTTAGCTATACAGGGGTCCGAGCAGTACTTC.

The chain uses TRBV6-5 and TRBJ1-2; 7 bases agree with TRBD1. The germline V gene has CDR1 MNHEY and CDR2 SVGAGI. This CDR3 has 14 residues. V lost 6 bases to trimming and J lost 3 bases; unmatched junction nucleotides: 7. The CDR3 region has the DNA TGTGCCAGCAGGAAGACAGGGACCGACTATGGCTACACCTTC. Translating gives CASRKTGTDYGYTF.

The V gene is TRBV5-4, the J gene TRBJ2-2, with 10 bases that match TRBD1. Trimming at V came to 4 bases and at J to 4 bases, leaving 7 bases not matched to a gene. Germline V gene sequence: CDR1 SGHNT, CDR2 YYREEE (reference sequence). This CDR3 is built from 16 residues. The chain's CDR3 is CASSHTGTGVTGELFF. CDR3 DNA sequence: TGTGCCAGCAGCCACACCGGGACAGGGGTCACCGGGGAGCTGTTTTTT.

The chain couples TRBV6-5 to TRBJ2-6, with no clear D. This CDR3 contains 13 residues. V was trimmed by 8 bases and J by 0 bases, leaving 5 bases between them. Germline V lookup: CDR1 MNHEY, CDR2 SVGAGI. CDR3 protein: CASQLSGANVLTF. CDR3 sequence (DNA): TGTGCCAGCCAACTCTCTGGGGCCAACGTCCTGACTTTC.

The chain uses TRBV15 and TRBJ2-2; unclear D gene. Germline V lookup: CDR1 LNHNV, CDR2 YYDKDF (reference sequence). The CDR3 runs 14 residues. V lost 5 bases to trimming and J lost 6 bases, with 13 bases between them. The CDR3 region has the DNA TGTGCCACCAGCGCACCCGTATCCCCCGGGGAGCTGTTTTTT. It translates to CATSAPVSPGELFF.

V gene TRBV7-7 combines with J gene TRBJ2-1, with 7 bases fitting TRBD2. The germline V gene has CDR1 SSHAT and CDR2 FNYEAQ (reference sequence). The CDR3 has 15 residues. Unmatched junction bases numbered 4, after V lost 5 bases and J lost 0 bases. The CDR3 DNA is TGTGCCAGCAGCCAAAGCGGGAACTCCTACAATGAGCAGTTCTTC. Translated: CASSQSGNSYNEQFF.

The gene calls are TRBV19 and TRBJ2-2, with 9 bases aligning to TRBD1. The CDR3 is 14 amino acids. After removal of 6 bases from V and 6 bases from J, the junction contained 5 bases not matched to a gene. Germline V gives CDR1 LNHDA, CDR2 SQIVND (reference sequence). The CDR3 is CASRQGALPGELFF. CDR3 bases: TGTGCCAGTAGACAGGGGGCGCTACCCGGGGAGCTGTTTTTT.

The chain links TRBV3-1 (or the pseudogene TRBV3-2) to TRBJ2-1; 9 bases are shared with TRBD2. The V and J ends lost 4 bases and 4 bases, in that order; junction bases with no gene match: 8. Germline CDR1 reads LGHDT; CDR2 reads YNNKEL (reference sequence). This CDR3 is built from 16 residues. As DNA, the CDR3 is TGTGCCAGCAGCCGGTTAGCGGGGGTGTTTTACAATGAGCAGTTCTTC. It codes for CASSRLAGVFYNEQFF.

The DNA for the CDR3 is TGTGCCACCAGCAGGGGGGTGGGGGGAGGCTACAATGAGCAGTTCTTC. This sequence encodes CATSRGVGGGYNEQFF. The chain has TRBV15 and TRBJ2-1; D is possibly TRBD2 (6 bases). The germline CDR1 and CDR2 sequences are LNHNV and YYDKDF (reference sequence). Between the trimmed V and J ends, which lost 3 bases and 3 bases, there was a span of 15 bases. The CDR3 spans 16 residues.